This T cell receptor beta chain emerged from a study of shared clonotypes between healthy human individuals. Broader study findings: It was anticipated that sequencing depth would influence how many clonotypes donors shared. Unshared clonotypes carried lower generation probabilities than those common to all four donors.

Around 220 ng DNA, around 30,000 T cell genomes, went into each sorted-subset replicate PCR. Repertoires were generated with immunoSEQ multiplex PCR, while TCRdb's copy carries only in-frame clones and drops some. The sample lists 900,000 to 1,200,000 clones, approximately 78% occurring once. The sample holds one count of this clone. Its cognate antigen is unknown. Donors had no recently reported acute infections or vaccinations and were HIV-negative. Germline CDR1 ENHRY, CDR2 SYGVKD. Trimming pared 6 bases from V and 5 bases from J, leaving 11 bases between. CDR3 length equals 14 residues. The source is a man between 18 and 29 years old in good health. Some clones in this sample may be carry-over from other donors' samples. Material for sequencing was memory CD4+ T cells from PBMCs. The subset: CD45RA-negative fraction. The chain links TRBV10-3 to TRBJ1-6, with D possibly matching TRBD1 (5 bases). The CDR3 protein is CAIRDSRDNSPLHF. CDR3 DNA: TGTGCCATCAGAGATAGCAGGGATAATTCACCCCTCCACTTT.